Listed below are T cell receptor beta chains from one sample, sequenced in a study of T cells in narcolepsy. The repertoire was sequenced with immunoSEQ multiplex PCR; TCRdb's copy has only in-frame clones and lacks some. Among roughly 25,000 clones listed, 60% to 75% were seen once. Source material: memory (CD45RA-) CD4+ T cells from blood. The origin of the receptors is a human donor in good health. CDR3s include the opening cysteine and the closing phenylalanine or tryptophan. D genes are given only for firm matches. A clone size is listed for some rows: how often the clone was seen (once, few, many), or a class if it is expanded.

TRBJ1-5	-	TRBV7-9	-	CASSLFTDQPQHF	TGTGCCAGCAGCTTATTCACGGATCAGCCCCAGCATTTT
TRBJ2-1	TRBD2	TRBV28	-	CASSSGLPSGEQFF	TGTGCCAGCAGTTCGGGACTACCTTCCGGCGAGCAGTTCTTC
TRBJ2-1	TRBD2	TRBV30	-	CAWSVPSGRYNEQFF	TGTGCCTGGAGTGTCCCTAGCGGGAGGTACAATGAGCAGTTCTTC
TRBJ2-2	-	TRBV5-1	-	CASSLSAGYDGELFF	TGCGCCAGCAGCTTGTCTGCCGGGTACGACGGGGAGCTGTTTTTT
TRBJ2-1	TRBD1	TRBV28	-	CASGDRAYNEQFF	TGTGCCAGCGGGGACAGGGCCTACAATGAGCAGTTCTTC
TRBJ2-7	TRBD2	TRBV30	-	CAWSGGLAGGPGEQYF	TGTGCCTGGAGTGGGGGACTAGCGGGAGGGCCAGGGGAGCAGTACTTC
TRBJ1-5	-	TRBV21-1	-	CASSPSTDSSNQPQHF	TGTGCCAGCAGCCCATCGACGGACAGTTCCAATCAGCCCCAGCATTTT
TRBJ2-6	-	TRBV11-1	-	CASSSEAGASGANVLTF	TGTGCCAGCAGCTCCGAAGCAGGGGCCTCTGGGGCCAACGTCCTGACTTTC
TRBJ2-7	-	TRBV7-8	-	CASSRGFRSYEQYF	TGTGCCAGTTCGAGGGGCTTTCGCTCCTACGAGCAGTACTTC
TRBJ2-3	TRBD2	TRBV28	few	CASSPTSGGATDTQYF	TGTGCCAGCAGTCCCACTAGCGGGGGGGCTACAGATACGCAGTATTTT
TRBJ2-2	-	TRBV5-1	-	CASSGDLNTGELFF	TGCGCCAGCAGCGGCGACCTGAACACCGGGGAGCTGTTTTTT
TRBJ2-7	-	TRBV19	-	CATTADYEQYF	TGTGCCACCACGGCCGACTACGAGCAGTACTTC
TRBJ1-4	TRBD1	TRBV28	-	CASSFSDRVGEKLFF	TGTGCCAGCAGTTTCTCGGACAGGGTGGGAGAAAAACTGTTTTTT
TRBJ1-5	-	TRBV6-1	-	CASSEEGGSNQPQHF	TGTGCCAGCAGTGAAGAGGGAGGCAGTAATCAGCCCCAGCATTTT
TRBJ2-7	-	TRBV5-6	-	CASSPASAYEQYF	TGTGCCAGCAGCCCCGCTAGCGCCTACGAGCAGTACTTC
TRBJ1-2	-	TRBV25-1	-	CASRPDGKNYGYTF	TGTGCCAGCAGACCGGACGGGAAGAACTATGGCTACACCTTC
TRBJ2-2	-	TRBV6-1	-	CASTHKGTGELFF	TGTGCCAGCACCCACAAGGGCACCGGGGAGCTGTTTTTT
TRBJ2-7	TRBD2	TRBV30	-	CAWSWGGFQTYEQYF	TGTGCCTGGAGCTGGGGGGGGTTTCAGACCTACGAGCAGTACTTC
TRBJ2-2	-	TRBV2	-	CASSETGGLTGELFF	TGTGCCAGCAGTGAAACCGGGGGGCTTACCGGGGAGCTGTTTTTT
TRBJ1-4	-	TRBV28	-	CASMRSANEKLFF	TGTGCCAGCATGAGGTCGGCTAATGAAAAACTGTTTTTT
TRBJ2-7	-	TRBV30	once	CAWSRGDLYEQYF	TGTGCCTGGAGTCGCGGGGATCTCTACGAGCAGTACTTC
TRBJ1-5	-	TRBV7-9	few	CASSLEGFQPQHF	TGTGCCAGCAGCTTAGAGGGCTTCCAGCCCCAGCATTTT
TRBJ2-1	-	TRBV27	few	CASRWGFGRNEQFF	TGTGCCAGCAGATGGGGGTTTGGACGCAATGAGCAGTTCTTC
TRBJ2-3	-	TRBV27	few	CASSPFKRPQDTQYF	TGTGCCAGCAGTCCCTTTAAACGCCCACAGGATACGCAGTATTTT
TRBJ1-6	-	TRBV7-3	few	CASSTTGNSPLHF	TGTGCCAGCAGCACAACAGGGAATTCACCCCTCCACTTT
TRBJ1-6	-	TRBV28	-	CASRTDTGNNSPLHF	TGTGCCAGCAGGACCGACACAGGGAATAATTCACCCCTCCACTTT
TRBJ1-2	TRBD1	TRBV11-2	-	CASSRPGQGTLIF	TGTGCCAGCAGCCGCCCCGGACAGGGAACTCTTATCTTC
TRBJ1-5	TRBD1	TRBV9	-	CASRRGDRGPNQPQHF	TGTGCCAGCAGGAGAGGGGACAGGGGGCCAAATCAGCCCCAGCATTTT
TRBJ2-7	-	TRBV5-1	-	CASSVGGSAYEQYF	TGCGCCAGCAGCGTAGGGGGTAGCGCCTACGAGCAGTACTTC
TRBJ1-3	-	TRBV6-6	-	CASSQSSSPGNTIYF	TGTGCCAGCAGCCAGTCTTCCTCTCCTGGAAACACCATATATTTT
TRBJ2-7	TRBD2	TRBV6-5	-	CASSRTSGGAGEQYF	TGTGCCAGCAGCCGAACCAGCGGGGGGGCGGGCGAGCAGTACTTC
TRBJ2-7	-	TRBV7-8	-	CASSFTAFSYEQYF	TGTGCCAGCAGCTTCACAGCATTCTCCTACGAGCAGTACTTC
TRBJ1-1	-	TRBV4-1	-	CASSQGGWGNTEAFF	TGCGCCAGCAGCCAAGGAGGATGGGGGAACACTGAAGCTTTCTTT
TRBJ2-3	-	TRBV7-6	once	CASSLQGGTDTQYF	TGTGCCAGCAGCTTACAAGGGGGCACAGATACGCAGTATTTT
TRBJ2-2	-	TRBV9	-	CASSVATLGELFF	TGTGCCAGCAGCGTAGCTACGTTGGGGGAGCTGTTTTTT
TRBJ1-5	-	TRBV28	-	CASSSVNPGSQQPQHF	TGTGCCAGCAGTTCAGTAAATCCAGGGTCTCAGCAGCCCCAGCATTTT
TRBJ1-5	TRBD1	TRBV28	-	CASSFATGGNQPQHF	TGTGCCAGCAGTTTCGCTACAGGGGGCAATCAGCCCCAGCATTTT
TRBJ2-3	-	TRBV28	once	CASLRTGTDTQYF	TGTGCCAGCCTCAGGACAGGCACAGATACGCAGTATTTT
TRBJ2-1	TRBD2	TRBV5-8	-	CASSSPTSGRENEQFF	TGTGCCAGCAGCTCCCCTACTAGCGGCCGGGAAAATGAGCAGTTCTTC
TRBJ2-7	TRBD1	TRBV2	-	CASSESVQGGFNYEQYF	TGTGCCAGCAGTGAATCGGTACAGGGGGGTTTCAACTACGAGCAGTACTTC
TRBJ2-3	TRBD2	TRBV7-9	-	CASSSRTSADTQYF	TGTGCCAGCAGCTCCCGGACTAGCGCAGATACGCAGTATTTT
TRBJ1-4	TRBD1	TRBV5-6	-	CASSLTGGISEKLFF	TGTGCCAGCAGCTTGACAGGGGGCATTAGTGAAAAACTGTTTTTT
TRBJ2-3	-	TRBV5-6	few	CASSLAATDTQYF	TGTGCCAGCAGCCTTGCGGCCACAGATACGCAGTATTTT
TRBJ1-2	TRBD1	TRBV6-5	-	CASSRQGPEYGYTF	TGTGCCAGCAGTAGACAGGGACCTGAATATGGCTACACCTTC
TRBJ1-6	TRBD1	TRBV7-8	-	CASSRQGVGSPLHF	TGTGCCAGCAGTCGACAGGGGGTTGGTTCACCCCTCCACTTT
TRBJ1-4	-	TRBV25-1	-	CASSDNNEKLFF	TGTGCCAGCAGTGATAATAACGAAAAACTGTTTTTT
TRBJ2-3	-	TRBV5-1	-	CATKQGGATDTQYF	TGCGCCACCAAGCAAGGAGGGGCCACAGATACGCAGTATTTT
TRBJ1-3	-	TRBV7-9	once	CASSPGRYSGNTIYF	TGTGCCAGCAGCCCGGGACGGTACTCTGGAAACACCATATATTTT
TRBJ2-1	-	TRBV5-4	-	CASSLQGRSYNEQFF	TGTGCCAGCAGCTTACAAGGACGCTCCTACAATGAGCAGTTCTTC
TRBJ2-3	TRBD1	TRBV15	-	CATSRGQGATDTQYF	TGTGCCACCAGCAGAGGGCAGGGGGCAACAGATACGCAGTATTTT
TRBJ2-4	-	TRBV2	-	CASASRGKFQYF	TGTGCCAGCGCATCTAGGGGGAAATTTCAGTACTTC
TRBJ2-3	-	TRBV30	-	CAWSGRDWYF	TGTGCCTGGAGTGGGCGGGACTGGTATTTT
TRBJ2-7	-	TRBV2	-	CASTQGGYEQYF	TGTGCCAGCACCCAGGGGGGCTACGAGCAGTACTTC
TRBJ2-1	-	TRBV4-1	-	CASSQVGGKESNEQFF	TGCGCCAGCAGCCAAGTAGGGGGAAAGGAGAGCAATGAGCAGTTCTTC
TRBJ2-5	-	TRBV7-8	-	CASSSDAKAETQYF	TGTGCCAGCAGCTCCGACGCTAAGGCAGAGACCCAGTACTTC